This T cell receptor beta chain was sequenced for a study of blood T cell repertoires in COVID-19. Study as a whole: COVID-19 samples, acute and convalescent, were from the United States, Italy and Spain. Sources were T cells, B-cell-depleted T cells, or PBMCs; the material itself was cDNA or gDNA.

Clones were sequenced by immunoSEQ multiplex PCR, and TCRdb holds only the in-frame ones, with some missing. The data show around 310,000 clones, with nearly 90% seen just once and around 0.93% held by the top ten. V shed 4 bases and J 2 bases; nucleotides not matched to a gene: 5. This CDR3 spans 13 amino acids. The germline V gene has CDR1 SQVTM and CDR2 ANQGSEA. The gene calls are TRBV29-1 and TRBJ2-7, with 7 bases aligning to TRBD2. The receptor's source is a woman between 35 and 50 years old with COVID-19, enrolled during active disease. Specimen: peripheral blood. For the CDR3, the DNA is TGCAGCGTTGTTACTAGCGCGGCCTACGAGCAGTACTTC. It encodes CSVVTSAAYEQYF.